The 17 T cell receptor beta chains reported below all come from one sample, sequenced in a study of response to subunit inactivated influenza vaccine. TCRdb independently ran MiXCR on the RT-PCR reads; one entry per CDR3 protein. The sample includes around 470,000 distinct CDR3 sequences, approximately 7.8% of them seen just once. The sequencing here drew on PBMCs from blood, taken around 25 months after vaccination. The receptors were sampled from a man between 50 and 70 years old who received an inactivated influenza vaccine.

This rearrangement joins TRBV14 to TRBJ1-2; 8 bases agree with TRBD1. The V gene's germline CDR1 is SGHDN and CDR2 FVKESK. J lost 7 bases, V lost 2 bases, and 9 bases had no gene match. The CDR3 extends over 15 amino acids. The DNA of the CDR3 is TGTGCCAGCAGCCAAACGAGACAGGGGTTGAGTGGCTACACCTTC. As protein: CASSQTRQGLSGYTF. Together with reference TRBV14 and TRBJ1-2, the CDR3 gives the full variable domain: EAGVTQFPSHSVIEKGQTVTLRCDPISGHDNLYWYRRVMGKEIKFLLHFVKESKQDESGMPNNRFLAERTGGTYSTLKVQPAELEDSGVYFCASSQTRQGLSGYTFGSGTRLTVV.

This clonotype has just a few counts. The chain couples TRBV19 to TRBJ2-7, with a possible D match to TRBD1 (5 bases). Germline-derived CDR1 and CDR2 are LNHDA and SQIVND (reference sequence). Deletions cut 5 bases from V and 6 bases from J, with 14 bases between. The CDR3 contains 13 residues. Written as DNA, the CDR3 is TGTGCCAGTAGTCGTCAGGGCCCTGGCGAGCAGTACTTC. This codes for CASSRQGPGEQYF. The variable domain in full, with the rest retrieved from reference TRBV19 and TRBJ2-7, is DGGITQSPKYLFRKEGQNVTLSCEQNLNHDAMYWYRQDPGQGLRLIYYSQIVNDFQKGDIAEGYSVSREKKESFPLTVTSAQKNPTAFYLCASSRQGPGEQYFGPGTRLTVT.

This clonotype was seen a few times. The chain has TRBV7-9 and TRBJ2-7; D uncertain. V gave up 1 base and J gave up 2 bases, with 9 bases separating them. The CDR3 spans 14 residues. CDR1 is SEHNR and CDR2 is FQNEAQ in the germline V gene (reference sequence). The CDR3 DNA reads as TGTGCCAGCAGCTTAGAGTTCAGACCCTACGAGCAGTACTTC. Its translation is CASSLEFRPYEQYF.

The table lists this clonotype with many counts. The rearrangement links TRBV12-3 or TRBV12-4 to TRBJ1-1; weak D call: TRBD1 (5 bases). The CDR3 covers 13 residues. The V and J ends lost 7 bases and 1 base respectively, with 10 bases between them. CDR3 in DNA: TGTGCCAGCAAATCAGGGTGGAACACTGAAGCTTTCTTT. This translates into CASKSGWNTEAFF.

This clonotype was seen only a few times. The genes are TRBV7-9 and TRBJ2-2; the match to TRBD1 covers 8 bases. The trim removed 5 bases at V and 5 bases at J, leaving 4 bases unmatched. Germline V gene data show CDR1 as SEHNR and CDR2 as FQNEAQ (reference sequence). The CDR3 runs to 14 residues. As DNA, the CDR3 is TGTGCCAGCAGCATGACAGGGGCGACCGGGGAGCTGTTTTTT. It yields the protein CASSMTGATGELFF.

This clonotype showed up many times. The chain recombines TRBV6-1 with TRBJ1-2; D is ambiguous. Germline values: CDR1 MNHNS, CDR2 SASEGT. V lost 7 bases to trimming and J lost 6 bases, with 18 bases between them. The CDR3 has 14 residues. CDR3 in DNA: TGTGCCAGCACTACGCCGCAATGGGGAAATGGCTACACCTTC. It specifies CASTTPQWGNGYTF.

The rearrangement joins TRBV12-3 or TRBV12-4 to TRBJ2-5; 7 nucleotides align to TRBD2. J gave up 4 bases and V 6 bases, and 5 bases lay outside the gene matches. CDR3 size: 13 residues. This chain's CDR3 is CASRFSGLETQYF. The CDR3 DNA is TGTGCCAGCAGGTTTAGCGGGCTAGAGACCCAGTACTTC.

The chain joins TRBV20-1 to TRBJ2-7; the D gene is possibly TRBD2 (6 bases). The CDR3 runs 14 residues. In germline, CDR1 is DFQATT, CDR2 SNEGSKA (reference sequence). With 6 bases removed from V and 7 bases from J, the gap between germline ends came to 22 bases. The CDR3 coding sequence is TGCAGTGCAGTCAAAATTTCGGGGGAAGGTGAGCAGTACTTC. Its protein is CSAVKISGEGEQYF.

This clonotype occurred a few times. The rearrangement links TRBV5-6 to TRBJ2-7; maybe TRBD2 (6 bases). The CDR3 is 15 residues long. Trimming left V 3 bases short and J 7 bases short, with 20 bases between. From germline, CDR1 is SGHDT and CDR2 YYEEEE. CDR3 sequence (DNA): TGTGCCAGCAGCTACGAATGGGACTCTTCGGGGGAGCAGTACTTC. Its protein is CASSYEWDSSGEQYF.

The chain links TRBV12-3 or TRBV12-4 to TRBJ2-7; 7 bases are shared with TRBD1. V lost 2 bases, J lost 4 bases, and 8 bases stayed unmatched. The CDR3 has 15 residues. The CDR3 here is CASSLLSRTGYEQYF. CDR3 sequence (DNA): TGTGCCAGCAGTTTACTTTCCAGGACAGGATACGAGCAGTACTTC.

This chain uses TRBV5-1 with TRBJ2-2, with D unclear. The ends were cut back, 0 bases at V and 0 bases at J, with 6 bases in the middle. The CDR3 contains 15 residues. Germline lookup yields CDR1 SGHRS and CDR2 YFSETQ. CDR3 nucleotides: TGCGCCAGCAGCTTGGCCCAGACGAACACCGGGGAGCTGTTTTTT. Amino acid sequence: CASSLAQTNTGELFF.

This clonotype was detected many times. The CDR3: CSVEGDLYGYTF. In DNA, the CDR3 is TGCAGCGTTGAGGGGGATCTCTATGGCTACACCTTC. The chain employs TRBV29-1 and TRBJ1-2, with a possible D match to TRBD1 (5 bases). Germline loops: CDR1 SQVTM, CDR2 ANQGSEA. This CDR3 region has 12 residues. V was pared by 3 bases and J by 4 bases, with 9 bases between.

There are a few counts of this clonotype. The chain couples TRBV4-1 to TRBJ2-1; D assignment may be TRBD1 or TRBD2 (6 bases each). The CDR3 runs 16 residues. The germline V and J ends were trimmed by 1 base and 8 bases, with 18 bases remaining between them. Germline CDR1 is MGHRA and CDR2 is YSYEKL. CDR3 sequence reads: CASSQGTGGRSYEQFF. CDR3 in DNA: TGCGCCAGCAGCCAAGGGACTGGGGGGCGCAGCTATGAGCAGTTCTTC.

The chain recombines TRBV29-1 with TRBJ1-2; a possible D gene is TRBD1 (5 bases). The CDR3 length is 17 residues. V dropped 1 base and J dropped 4 bases, with 22 bases sitting between them. Germline lookup yields CDR1 SQVTM and CDR2 ANQGSEA. Written as DNA, the CDR3 is TGCAGCGTTGAAGTCGTGGGGCTGAGACGGCCCGGCTATGGCTACACCTTC. Its translation: CSVEVVGLRRPGYGYTF.

The chain employs TRBV7-9 and TRBJ2-2, with 10 bases that match TRBD1. The CDR3 is 15 amino acids. Trimming cost V 3 bases and J 6 bases; bases outside gene matches: 4. Germline V gives CDR1 SEHNR, CDR2 FQNEAQ (reference sequence). CDR3 residues: CASSFRDRGAGELFF. CDR3 DNA sequence: TGTGCCAGCAGCTTCCGGGACAGGGGTGCCGGGGAGCTGTTTTTT.

This clonotype was counted between two and nine times. The rearrangement joins TRBV20-1 to TRBJ2-1; D is unclear. The V gene lost 1 base and the J gene lost 10 bases, with 23 bases spanning the gap. Germline V lookup: CDR1 DFQATT, CDR2 SNEGSKA (reference sequence). The CDR3 runs 16 residues. CDR3 in DNA: TGCAGTGCTAGAGCATATAGAGACTCGGCCGGTTTAGAGCAGTTCTTC. It specifies CSARAYRDSAGLEQFF.

This clonotype was seen many times. The J gene is TRBJ2-2, the V gene TRBV4-3; no clear D. The length of the CDR3 is 16 residues. Germline CDR1 LGHNA, CDR2 YSLEER. Between the trimmed V and J ends, which lost 1 base and 5 bases, there was a span of 14 bases. The CDR3 DNA follows: TGCGCCAGCAGCCAAGCAGTAGGGCTGGGGACCGGGGAGCTGTTTTTT. This gives the protein CASSQAVGLGTGELFF.